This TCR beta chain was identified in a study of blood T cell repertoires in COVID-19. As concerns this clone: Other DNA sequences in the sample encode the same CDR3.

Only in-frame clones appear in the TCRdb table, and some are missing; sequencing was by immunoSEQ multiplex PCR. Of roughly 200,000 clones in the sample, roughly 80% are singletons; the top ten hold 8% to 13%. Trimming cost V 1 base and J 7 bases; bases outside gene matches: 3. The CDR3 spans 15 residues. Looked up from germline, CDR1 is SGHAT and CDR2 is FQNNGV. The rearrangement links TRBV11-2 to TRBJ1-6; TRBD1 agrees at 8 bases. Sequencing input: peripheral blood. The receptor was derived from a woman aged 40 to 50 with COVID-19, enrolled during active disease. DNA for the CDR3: TGTGCCAGCAGCTTAGGGACAGGGCTGAATTCACCCCTCCACTTT. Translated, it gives CASSLGTGLNSPLHF.